These 6 T cell receptor beta chains were sequenced from one sample in a study of cytomegalovirus exposure and HLA in healthy donors. Clones were sequenced by immunoSEQ multiplex PCR, and TCRdb holds only the in-frame ones, with some missing. The data show 90,000 to 150,000 clones, around 88% seen once. The sample was PBMCs. These receptors came from a man younger than 35 in good health and CMV-seronegative.

The chain employs TRBV6-5 and TRBJ2-7, with D possibly being TRBD2 (6 bases). V was trimmed by 6 bases and J by 3 bases, leaving 15 bases between them. Germline CDR1 and CDR2: MNHEY and SVGAGI. The CDR3 contains 14 residues. The CDR3 DNA reads TGTGCCAGCAGAAACGGGAGACGATTCTACGAGCAGTACTTC. Its translation is CASRNGRRFYEQYF.

The chain recombines TRBV29-1 with TRBJ2-5; 12 nucleotides line up with TRBD2. The CDR3 consists of 15 residues. The V segment lost 2 bases and the J segment 3 bases; nucleotides outside the gene matches: 4. The V gene's germline CDR1 is SQVTM and CDR2 ANQGSEA. CDR3 protein: CSVENRLAGEETQYF. For the CDR3, the DNA is TGCAGCGTTGAAAATAGACTAGCGGGGGAAGAGACCCAGTACTTC.

The gene calls are TRBV30 and TRBJ1-1; D is undetermined. The CDR3 has 13 amino acids. Trimming left V 1 base short and J 1 base short, with 7 bases between. Germline V gene data show CDR1 as GTSNPN and CDR2 as SVGIG (reference sequence). The CDR3 region is CAWSAQANTEAFF. Written as DNA, the CDR3 is TGTGCCTGGAGTGCCCAAGCGAACACTGAAGCTTTCTTT.

The genes are TRBV19 and TRBJ2-7, with D uncertain. The V gene's germline CDR1 is LNHDA and CDR2 SQIVND (reference sequence). The CDR3 is 13 amino acids. Trimming took off 1 base at V and 3 bases at J, with 7 bases between the two ends. The CDR3 loop reads CASSIGLLYEQYF. CDR3 DNA sequence: TGTGCCAGTAGTATAGGTCTCCTCTACGAGCAGTACTTC.

The rearrangement joins TRBV6-5 to TRBJ1-2; a weak D match, TRBD1 (5 bases). V gave up 2 bases and J gave up 4 bases, with 17 bases separating them. Germline V CDR1 and CDR2: MNHEY, SVGAGI. CDR3 size: 16 residues. CDR3 in amino acids: CASSYPTGNGGYGYTF. The CDR3 DNA reads TGTGCCAGCAGTTACCCAACCGGGAACGGGGGCTATGGCTACACCTTC.

J is TRBJ2-7 and V is TRBV18; the match to TRBD1 covers 9 bases. Germline CDR1 and CDR2: KGHSH and LQKENI. The CDR3 has 15 residues. V lost 3 bases and J lost 7; bases outside the gene matches: 10. CDR3 bases: TGTGCCAGCTCACCGGTTTCGACAGGGGGTCGGGAGCAGTACTTC. This gives the protein CASSPVSTGGREQYF.